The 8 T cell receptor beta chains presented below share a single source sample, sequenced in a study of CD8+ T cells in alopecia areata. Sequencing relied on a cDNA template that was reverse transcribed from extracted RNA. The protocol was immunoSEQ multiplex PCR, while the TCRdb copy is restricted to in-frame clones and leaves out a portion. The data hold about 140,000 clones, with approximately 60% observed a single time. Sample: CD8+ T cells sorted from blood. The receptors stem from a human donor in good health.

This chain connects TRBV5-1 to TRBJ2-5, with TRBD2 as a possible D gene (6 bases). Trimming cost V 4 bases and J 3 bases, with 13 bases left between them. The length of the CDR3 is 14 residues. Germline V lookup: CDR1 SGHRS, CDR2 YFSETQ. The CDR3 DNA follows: TGCGCCAGCAGCCGAACAGGCGGGGAAGAGACCCAGTACTTC. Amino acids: CASSRTGGEETQYF. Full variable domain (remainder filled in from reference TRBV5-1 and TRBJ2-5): KAGVTQTPRYLIKTRGQQVTLSCSPISGHRSVSWYQQTPGQGLQFLFEYFSETQRNKGNFPGRFSGRQFSNSRSEMNVSTLELGDSALYLCASSRTGGEETQYFGPGTRLLVL.

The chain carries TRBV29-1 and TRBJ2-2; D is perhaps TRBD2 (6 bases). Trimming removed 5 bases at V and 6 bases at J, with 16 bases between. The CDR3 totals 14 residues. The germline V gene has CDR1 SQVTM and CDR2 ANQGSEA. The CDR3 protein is CSVTTGVGSGELFF. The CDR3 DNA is TGCAGCGTTACAACGGGAGTTGGGTCCGGGGAGCTGTTTTTT.

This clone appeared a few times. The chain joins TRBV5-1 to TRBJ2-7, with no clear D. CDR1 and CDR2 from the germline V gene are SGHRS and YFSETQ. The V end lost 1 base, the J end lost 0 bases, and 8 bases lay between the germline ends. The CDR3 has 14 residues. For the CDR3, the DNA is TGCGCCAGCAGCTTGAATCCCGGCTCCTACGAGCAGTACTTC. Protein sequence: CASSLNPGSYEQYF.

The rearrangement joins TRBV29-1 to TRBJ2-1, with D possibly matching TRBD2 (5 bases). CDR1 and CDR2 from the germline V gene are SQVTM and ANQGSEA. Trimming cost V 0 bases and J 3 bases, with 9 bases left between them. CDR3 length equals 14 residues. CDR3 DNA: TGCAGCGTTGAAGATGAGGGTCACTACAATGAGCAGTTCTTC. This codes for CSVEDEGHYNEQFF.

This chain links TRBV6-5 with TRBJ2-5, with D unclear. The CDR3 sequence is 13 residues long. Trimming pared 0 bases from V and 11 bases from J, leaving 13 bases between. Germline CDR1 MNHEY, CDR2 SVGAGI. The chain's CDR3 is CASSYSFGDPQYF. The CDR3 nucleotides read TGTGCCAGCAGTTACTCGTTCGGAGACCCGCAGTACTTC.

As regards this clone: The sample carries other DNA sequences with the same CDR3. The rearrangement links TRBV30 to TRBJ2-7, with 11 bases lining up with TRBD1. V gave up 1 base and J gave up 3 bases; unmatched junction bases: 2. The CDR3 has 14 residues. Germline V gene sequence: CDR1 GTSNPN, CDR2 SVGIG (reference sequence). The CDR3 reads CAWSAGTGGYEQYF. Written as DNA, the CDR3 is TGTGCCTGGAGTGCCGGGACAGGGGGCTACGAGCAGTACTTC.

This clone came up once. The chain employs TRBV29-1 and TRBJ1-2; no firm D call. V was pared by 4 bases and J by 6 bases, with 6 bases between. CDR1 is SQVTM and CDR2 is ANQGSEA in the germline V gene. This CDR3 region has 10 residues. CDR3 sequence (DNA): TGCAGCGTTGTCAGTAATGGCTACACCTTC. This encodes CSVVSNGYTF.

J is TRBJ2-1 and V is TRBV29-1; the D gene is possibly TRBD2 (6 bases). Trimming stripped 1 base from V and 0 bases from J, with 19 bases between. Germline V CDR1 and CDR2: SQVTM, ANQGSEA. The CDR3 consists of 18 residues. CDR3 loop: CSVEGGRVGLSSYNEQFF. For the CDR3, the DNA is TGCAGCGTTGAAGGGGGCAGGGTTGGACTAAGCTCCTACAATGAGCAGTTCTTC.